A single T cell receptor (beta chain) is shown here with its context. The sample originates from a study of T cell changes during pregnancy in multiple sclerosis. The repertoire was sequenced with immunoSEQ multiplex PCR; TCRdb's copy has only in-frame clones and lacks some. Of about 17,000 clones in the sample, approximately 86% are singletons; the top ten hold roughly 12%. The TCR originated in a female donor in good health, enrolled as a control in a pregnancy study. The sequences come from CD8+ T cells from peripheral blood mononuclear cells, collected after pregnancy.

This CDR3 is CASSLTVAGGHNEQFF. DNA for the CDR3: TGTGCCAGCAGCTTAACGGTAGCGGGGGGGCACAATGAGCAGTTCTTC. The rearrangement joins TRBV7-8 to TRBJ2-1, with 11 bases aligning to TRBD2. The CDR3 runs to 16 residues. Trimming removed 2 bases from V and 5 bases from J; junction bases left unmatched: 5. Germline V gives CDR1 SGHVS, CDR2 FQNEAQ.